The 30 T cell receptor beta chains below all came from one sample that was sequenced in a study of cytotoxic CD8 clonotypes in ibrutinib-treated CLL (dated by TCRdb to about 2021). The library came from the immunoSEQ multiplex PCR assay. TCRdb re-hosts the immuneACCESS table, in-frame sequences only. Its copies lack some clones; in the studies checked, an unresolved V gene accounts for under half of them, and the cause for the rest is not known. In all, the sample holds about 140,000 clones, and around 82% of those were seen once. The ten largest clones represent 6.5% to 8% of the sample. The input for sequencing was PBMCs, taken after 36 months of ibrutinib treatment. The receptors stem from a human donor with chronic lymphocytic leukemia.

As concerns this clone: The same CDR3 also results from other DNA sequences found in this sample. This chain joins TRBV7-3 and TRBJ2-3; D unresolved. The CDR3 runs to 14 residues. In germline, CDR1 is SGHTA, CDR2 FQGTGA. The V gene lost 5 bases and the J gene lost 0 bases, with 9 bases spanning the gap. The CDR3 bases are TGTGCCAGCAGCCCGTCGGGCAGCACAGATACGCAGTATTTT. Its protein product is CASSPSGSTDTQYF. The complete variable domain, with remaining parts taken from reference TRBV7-3 and TRBJ2-3, reads GAGVSQTPSNKVTEKGKYVELRCDPISGHTALYWYRQSLGQGPEFLIYFQGTGAADDSGLPNDRFFAVRPEGSVSTLKIQRTERGDSAVYLCASSPSGSTDTQYFGPGTRLTVL.

The chain carries TRBV2 and TRBJ2-7, with D tentatively TRBD2 (6 bases). CDR3 size: 13 residues. V gave up 6 bases and J gave up 6 bases, with 15 bases separating them. CDR1 and CDR2 (germline): SNHLY, FYNNEI. In DNA, the CDR3 is TGTGCCAGCAGGGGACGGGGGTCAGGCGAGCAGTACTTC. This sequence encodes CASRGRGSGEQYF.

V usage is TRBV5-8 and J usage is TRBJ1-5; 9 bases align to TRBD1. Germline lookup yields CDR1 SGHTS and CDR2 YDEGEE. The trim removed 0 bases at V and 7 bases at J, leaving 20 bases unmatched. The CDR3 is 20 residues long. The CDR3 coding sequence is TGTGCCAGCAGCTTGGCCTGGAGACAGGGGGTTTCGCCCTATCACCAGCCCCAGCATTTT. Its translation is CASSLAWRQGVSPYHQPQHF.

This sequence joins TRBV6-5 and TRBJ2-7; a possible D gene is TRBD2 (7 bases). V lost 4 bases and J lost 5, with 15 bases in between. Germline V gene lookup returns CDR1 MNHEY and CDR2 SVGAGI. The CDR3 consists of 14 residues. CDR3 region: CASSSARGADEQYF. CDR3 nucleotides: TGTGCCAGCAGTTCCGCACGGGGGGCGGACGAGCAGTACTTC.

The chain uses TRBV27 and TRBJ1-5; no clear D gene. The ends were cut back, 5 bases at V and 7 bases at J, with 12 bases in the middle. The CDR3 is made up of 13 amino acids. CDR1 is MNHEY and CDR2 is SMNVEV in the germline V gene (reference sequence). For the CDR3, the DNA is TGTGCCAGCAGTACGTCCGGAGTCCAGCCCCAGCATTTT. This encodes CASSTSGVQPQHF.

V usage is TRBV20-1 and J usage is TRBJ1-1; D gene uncertain. With 3 bases removed from V and 1 base from J, the gap between germline ends came to 3 bases. There are 11 residues in the CDR3. From germline, CDR1 is DFQATT and CDR2 SNEGSKA (reference sequence). The CDR3, as DNA: TGCAGTGCTAGGGAGAACACTGAAGCTTTCTTT. Translation gives CSARENTEAFF.

The chain recombines TRBV12-5 with TRBJ2-6; D is unclear. V lost 9 bases and J lost 1, with 4 bases in between. Germline CDR1 LGHNT, CDR2 FRNRAP. The CDR3 length is 12 residues. The CDR3 protein is CARVSGANVLTF. The CDR3 region has the DNA TGTGCTAGAGTATCTGGGGCCAACGTCCTGACTTTC. Using reference TRBV12-5 and TRBJ2-6 for the parts outside the CDR3, the full variable domain is DARVTQTPRHKVTEMGQEVTMRCQPILGHNTVFWYRQTMMQGLELLAYFRNRAPLDDSGMPKDRFSAEMPDATLATLKIQPSEPRDSAVYFCARVSGANVLTFGAGSRLTVL.

The rearrangement joins TRBV11-2 to TRBJ2-5; 9 bases are shared with TRBD2. This CDR3 comprises 18 residues. The J segment lost 5 bases and the V segment lost 0 bases, leaving 13 bases of the junction unmatched. Germline V gives CDR1 SGHAT, CDR2 FQNNGV. The CDR3: CASSLDKVLAGNTETQYF. The CDR3 DNA is TGTGCCAGCAGCTTAGATAAGGTCCTAGCGGGAAATACGGAGACCCAGTACTTC. The full variable domain, in which reference TRBV11-2 and TRBJ2-5 provide the parts outside the CDR3, is EAGVAQSPRYKIIEKRQSVAFWCNPISGHATLYWYQQILGQGPKLLIQFQNNGVVDDSQLPKDRFSAERLKGVDSTLKIQPAKLEDSAVYLCASSLDKVLAGNTETQYFGPGTRLLVL.

The chain employs TRBV6-1 and TRBJ2-3, with TRBD2 matching over 10 bases. The CDR3 loop spans 14 amino acids. Trimming removed 7 bases from V and 4 bases from J; junction bases left unmatched: 5. The V gene's germline CDR1 is MNHNS and CDR2 SASEGT. The CDR3 coding sequence is TGTGCCAGCACATTAGCGGGAGGCGCAGATACGCAGTATTTT. The encoded protein is CASTLAGGADTQYF.

This chain uses TRBV27 with TRBJ1-6, with 9 bases identical to TRBD1. V gave up 2 bases and J gave up 9 bases; unmatched junction bases: 8. The CDR3 has 16 residues. Per germline, CDR1 MNHEY and CDR2 SMNVEV (reference sequence). CDR3 bases: TGTGCCAGCAGTTTAGACTCACAGGGGGCGTTTTCACCCCTCCACTTT. Residues: CASSLDSQGAFSPLHF.

This clone was observed many times. This chain uses TRBV27 with TRBJ2-3, with D maybe TRBD1 (5 bases). The germline V and J ends were trimmed by 5 bases and 9 bases, with 24 bases remaining between them. The CDR3 runs to 16 residues. Germline V lookup: CDR1 MNHEY, CDR2 SMNVEV (reference sequence). CDR3 in amino acids: CASSPHRLYPLRTQYF. CDR3 sequence (DNA): TGTGCCAGCAGTCCGCACAGGCTTTACCCCCTTAGAACGCAGTATTTT.

V is TRBV9 and J is TRBJ2-7; 8 nucleotides line up with TRBD1. The CDR3 runs 16 residues. The germline gives CDR1 SGDLS, CDR2 YYNGEE. With V trimmed by 0 bases and J by 1 base, 6 bases remained unmatched. CDR3 in amino acids: CASSVGGQGISYEQYF. CDR3 in DNA: TGTGCCAGCAGCGTAGGTGGACAGGGAATTTCCTACGAGCAGTACTTC.

The rearrangement uses TRBV5-1 and TRBJ2-1; 10 bases are a match to TRBD2. The CDR3 runs 16 residues. Trimming at V came to 0 bases and at J to 3 bases, leaving 3 bases not matched to a gene. Germline V gene lookup returns CDR1 SGHRS and CDR2 YFSETQ. CDR3 DNA sequence: TGCGCCAGCAGCTTGGAGGCTAGCGGGAGCTACAATGAGCAGTTCTTC. Its protein product is CASSLEASGSYNEQFF.

The rearrangement links TRBV7-9 to TRBJ1-5; D not certain. The germline V and J ends were trimmed by 1 base and 4 bases, with 8 bases remaining between them. Germline-derived CDR1 and CDR2 are SEHNR and FQNEAQ (reference sequence). The CDR3 runs 14 residues. The CDR3 region has the DNA TGTGCCAGCAGCTTAGGGCAGGCGAATCAGCCCCAGCATTTT. Residues: CASSLGQANQPQHF.

The chain uses TRBV14 and TRBJ1-1; possible D gene TRBD1, 6 bases. The CDR3 runs to 15 residues. Germline CDR1 SGHDN, CDR2 FVKESK. Trimming pared 1 base from V and 10 bases from J, leaving 19 bases between. CDR3 loop: CASSQVGGASAAAFF. The DNA for the CDR3 is TGTGCCAGCAGCCAAGTAGGGGGGGCCTCCGCGGCAGCTTTCTTT.

The gene calls are TRBV19 and TRBJ1-4; weak D call: TRBD1 (5 bases). This CDR3 comprises 15 residues. CDR1 LNHDA and CDR2 SQIVND come from the germline V gene (reference sequence). The ends were cut back, 3 bases at V and 3 bases at J, with 11 bases in the middle. The CDR3 sequence is CASSIGRASNEKLFF. CDR3 DNA sequence: TGTGCCAGTAGTATCGGCAGGGCGTCTAATGAAAAACTGTTTTTT.

The chain combines TRBV11-2 with TRBJ2-1; 7 nucleotides match TRBD2. Germline V gene sequence: CDR1 SGHAT, CDR2 FQNNGV. CDR3 size: 12 residues. J was trimmed by 7 bases and V by 5 bases; bases with no gene match: 2. The CDR3 loop is CASSGGDNEQFF. CDR3 nucleotides: TGTGCCAGCAGCGGGGGGGATAATGAGCAGTTCTTC.

The chain employs TRBV2 and TRBJ2-2, with a tentative D call TRBD2 (5 bases). The CDR3 is 15 residues long. V was shortened by 4 bases and J by 5 bases, with 14 bases between the two germline ends. Germline CDR1 reads SNHLY; CDR2 reads FYNNEI. This CDR3 reads CASSALPGSTGELFF. The DNA for the CDR3 is TGTGCCAGCAGTGCACTCCCGGGATCTACCGGGGAGCTGTTTTTT.

V and J are TRBV4-1 and TRBJ1-1; D perhaps matches TRBD1 (6 bases). Trimming left V 5 bases short and J 5 bases short, with 12 bases between. The CDR3 spans 13 residues. CDR1 and CDR2 from the germline V gene are MGHRA and YSYEKL. The CDR3 is CASSFRGLTEAFF. The CDR3 DNA sequence: TGCGCCAGCAGCTTCCGGGGGCTGACTGAAGCTTTCTTT.

This chain joins TRBV14 and TRBJ2-7; possibly TRBD2 for D (5 bases). Germline CDR1 reads SGHDN; CDR2 reads FVKESK. V dropped 7 bases and J dropped 1 base, with 20 bases sitting between them. This CDR3 has 16 residues. CDR3 DNA sequence: TGTGCCAGCACCCCTGGGTCCCTTCGGGGTTCCTACGAGCAGTACTTC. Translation gives CASTPGSLRGSYEQYF.

The chain uses TRBV27 and TRBJ1-2, with 11 positions matching TRBD1. The CDR3 runs to 16 residues. The V gene's germline CDR1 is MNHEY and CDR2 SMNVEV (reference sequence). V shed 2 bases and J 5 bases; nucleotides not matched to a gene: 7. The DNA for the CDR3 is TGTGCCAGCAGTTTAGGGAGGGACAGGGGGGTTTATGGCTACACCTTC. This translates into CASSLGRDRGVYGYTF.

The chain employs TRBV19 and TRBJ2-7; TRBD2 is a possible D gene (5 bases). V lost 5 bases and J 2 bases, leaving 16 bases between the germline ends. The germline V gene encodes CDR1 LNHDA and CDR2 SQIVND (reference sequence). The CDR3 spans 15 residues. CDR3 nucleotides: TGTGCCAGTAGTCCATCCTTGCGGGTAACCTACGAGCAGTACTTC. Amino acid sequence: CASSPSLRVTYEQYF.

V gene TRBV7-2 combines with J gene TRBJ2-7; 8 bases are a match to TRBD1. There are 14 residues in the CDR3. The ends lost 1 base at V and 4 bases at J; junction bases unmatched: 3. Germline lookup yields CDR1 SGHTA and CDR2 FQGNSA. The CDR3 DNA follows: TGTGCCAGCAGCTTAGACAGGGGGATTTACGAGCAGTACTTC. This translates into CASSLDRGIYEQYF.

The chain joins TRBV5-4 to TRBJ2-1, with TRBD2 identical over 9 bases. Germline V lookup: CDR1 SGHNT, CDR2 YYREEE (reference sequence). Losses at the gene ends were 7 bases for V and 5 bases for J; bases not matched to a gene: 19. The CDR3 is made up of 18 amino acids. Written as DNA, the CDR3 is TGTGCCAGCCATCCGCTGGCGGGGGGGCCTACTTCGCACAATGAGCAGTTCTTC. It translates to CASHPLAGGPTSHNEQFF. The full variable domain, completed using reference TRBV5-4 and TRBJ2-1, is ETGVTQSPTHLIKTRGQQVTLRCSSQSGHNTVSWYQQALGQGPQFIFQYYREEENGRGNFPPRFSGLQFPNYSSELNVNALELDDSALYLCASHPLAGGPTSHNEQFFGPGTRLTVL.

This clone was counted a few times. The V gene is TRBV27, the J gene TRBJ1-6; 9 nucleotides line up with TRBD1. V gave up 7 bases and J gave up 7 bases; unmatched junction bases: 8. Germline loops: CDR1 MNHEY, CDR2 SMNVEV (reference sequence). This CDR3 spans 15 amino acids. The CDR3 is CASTPRTGANSPLHF. CDR3 in DNA: TGTGCCAGCACCCCCCGGACAGGGGCGAATTCACCCCTCCACTTT.

V and J are TRBV6-1 and TRBJ1-1, with D hard to call. The CDR3 covers 13 residues. From germline, CDR1 is MNHNS and CDR2 SASEGT. The V gene lost 7 bases and the J gene lost 2 bases, with 11 bases spanning the gap. The CDR3 region is CASTMNKNTEAFF. CDR3 bases: TGTGCCAGCACCATGAACAAAAACACTGAAGCTTTCTTT.

The chain is built from TRBV11-3 and TRBJ2-3; 9 nucleotides align to TRBD2. The V segment lost 5 bases and the J segment 0 bases; nucleotides outside the gene matches: 9. This CDR3 is 17 amino acids long. The germline V gene encodes CDR1 SGHNT and CDR2 YENEEA. CDR3 residues: CASSTRHSGSSTDTQYF. The CDR3 DNA reads TGTGCCAGCAGCACGCGGCATAGCGGGAGTAGCACAGATACGCAGTATTTT. Supplemented by reference TRBV11-3 and TRBJ2-3, the full variable domain reads EAGVVQSPRYKIIEKKQPVAFWCNPISGHNTLYWYLQNLGQGPELLIRYENEEAVDDSQLPKDRFSAERLKGVDSTLKIQPAELGDSAVYLCASSTRHSGSSTDTQYFGPGTRLTVL.

J is TRBJ1-2 and V is TRBV7-9; D is ambiguous. Trimming removed 1 base at V and 8 bases at J, with 14 bases between. Germline V CDR1 and CDR2: SEHNR, FQNEAQ (reference sequence). This CDR3 is built from 14 residues. DNA for the CDR3: TGTGCCAGCAGCTTAGAGTTTACAGCCCACGGCTACACCTTC. It translates to CASSLEFTAHGYTF.

This clone was counted between two and nine times. The gene calls are TRBV2 and TRBJ2-7; D unclear. This CDR3 region has 12 residues. V shed 4 bases and J shed 3 bases, with 7 bases lying between them. Looked up from germline, CDR1 is SNHLY and CDR2 is FYNNEI. The CDR3 is CASSADSYEQYF. The CDR3 DNA reads TGTGCCAGCAGTGCTGATAGCTACGAGCAGTACTTC.

The rearrangement joins TRBV7-2 to TRBJ1-4; 10 bases agree with TRBD1. Germline CDR1 reads SGHTA; CDR2 reads FQGNSA. With V trimmed by 1 base and J by 7 bases, 9 bases remained unmatched. The CDR3 totals 17 residues. In nucleotides, the CDR3 is TGTGCCAGCAGCTTAGGTCGTGGGACAGGGGTAACTGAAAAACTGTTTTTT. Protein product: CASSLGRGTGVTEKLFF.